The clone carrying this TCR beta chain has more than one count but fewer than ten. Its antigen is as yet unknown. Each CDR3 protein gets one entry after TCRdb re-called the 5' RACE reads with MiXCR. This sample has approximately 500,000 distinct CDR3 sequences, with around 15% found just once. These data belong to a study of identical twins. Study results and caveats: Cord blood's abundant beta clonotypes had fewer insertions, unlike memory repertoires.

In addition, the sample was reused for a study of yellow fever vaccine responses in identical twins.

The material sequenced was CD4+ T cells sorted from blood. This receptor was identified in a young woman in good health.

In nucleotides, the CDR3 is TGTGCCAGCAGTTCACAGGGTTTGCATCAGCCCCAGCATTTT. Its translation is CASSSQGLHQPQHF. This chain uses TRBV12-3 or TRBV12-4 with TRBJ1-5; perhaps TRBD1 as D (6 bases). The V gene lost 4 bases and the J gene lost 5 bases, with 12 bases spanning the gap. This CDR3 has 14 residues.